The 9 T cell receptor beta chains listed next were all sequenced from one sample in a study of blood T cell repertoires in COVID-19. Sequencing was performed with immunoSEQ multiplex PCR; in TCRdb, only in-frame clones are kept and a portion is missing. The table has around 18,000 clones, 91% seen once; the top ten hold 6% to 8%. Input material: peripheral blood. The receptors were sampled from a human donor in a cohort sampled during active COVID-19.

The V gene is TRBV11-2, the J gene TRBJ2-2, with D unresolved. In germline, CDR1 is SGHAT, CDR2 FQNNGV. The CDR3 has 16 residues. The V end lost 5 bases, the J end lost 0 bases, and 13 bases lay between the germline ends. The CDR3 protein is CASSVFWPPNTGELFF. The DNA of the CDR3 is TGTGCCAGCAGCGTCTTCTGGCCGCCGAACACCGGGGAGCTGTTTTTT.

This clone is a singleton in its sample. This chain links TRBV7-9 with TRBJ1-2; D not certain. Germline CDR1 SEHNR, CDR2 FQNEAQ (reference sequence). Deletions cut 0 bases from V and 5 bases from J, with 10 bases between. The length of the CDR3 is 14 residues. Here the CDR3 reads CASSLALRTYGYTF. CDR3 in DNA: TGTGCCAGCAGCTTAGCACTCAGGACTTATGGCTACACCTTC.

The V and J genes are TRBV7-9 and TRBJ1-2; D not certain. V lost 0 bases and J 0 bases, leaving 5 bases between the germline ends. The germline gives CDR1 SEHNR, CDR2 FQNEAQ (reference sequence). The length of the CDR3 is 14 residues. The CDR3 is CASSLAPSNYGYTF. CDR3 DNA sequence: TGTGCCAGCAGCTTAGCTCCGTCTAACTATGGCTACACCTTC.

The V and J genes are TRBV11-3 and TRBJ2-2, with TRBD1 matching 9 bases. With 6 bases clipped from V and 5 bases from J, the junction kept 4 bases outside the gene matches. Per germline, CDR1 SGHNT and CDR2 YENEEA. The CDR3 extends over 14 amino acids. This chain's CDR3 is CASRSGTGTGELFF. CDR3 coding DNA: TGTGCCAGCAGGTCCGGGACAGGGACCGGGGAGCTGTTTTTT.

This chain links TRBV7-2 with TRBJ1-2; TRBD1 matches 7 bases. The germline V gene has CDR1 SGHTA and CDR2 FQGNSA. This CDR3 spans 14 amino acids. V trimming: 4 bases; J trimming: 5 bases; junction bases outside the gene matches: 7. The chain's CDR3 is CASSSAGTEYGYTF. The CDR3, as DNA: TGTGCCAGCAGCTCGGCCGGGACAGAGTATGGCTACACCTTC.

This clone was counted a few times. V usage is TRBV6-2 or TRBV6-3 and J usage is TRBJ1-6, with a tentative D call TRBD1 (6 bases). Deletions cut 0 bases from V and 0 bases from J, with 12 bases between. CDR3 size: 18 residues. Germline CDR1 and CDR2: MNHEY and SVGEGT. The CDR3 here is CASSYSRQGSSYNSPLHF. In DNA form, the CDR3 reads TGTGCCAGCAGTTACTCCCGGCAGGGGAGCTCCTATAATTCACCCCTCCACTTT.

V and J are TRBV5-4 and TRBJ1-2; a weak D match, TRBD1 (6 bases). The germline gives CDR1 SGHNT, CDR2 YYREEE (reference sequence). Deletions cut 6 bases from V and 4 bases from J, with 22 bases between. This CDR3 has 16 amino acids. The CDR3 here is CASTTSGGAGSYGYTF. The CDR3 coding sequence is TGTGCCAGCACCACCAGCGGGGGGGCGGGGAGCTATGGCTACACCTTC.

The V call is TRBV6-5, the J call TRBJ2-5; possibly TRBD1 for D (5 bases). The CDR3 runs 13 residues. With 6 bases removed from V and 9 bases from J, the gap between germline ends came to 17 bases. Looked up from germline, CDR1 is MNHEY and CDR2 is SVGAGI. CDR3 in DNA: TGTGCCAGCAGCCAGGACATCCTACGTGCCCAGTACTTC. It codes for CASSQDILRAQYF.

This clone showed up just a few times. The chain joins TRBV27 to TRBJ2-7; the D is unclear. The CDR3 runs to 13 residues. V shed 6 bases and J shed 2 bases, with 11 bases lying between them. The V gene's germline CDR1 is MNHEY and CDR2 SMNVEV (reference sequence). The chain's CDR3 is CASSRFVAYEQYF. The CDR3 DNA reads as TGTGCCAGCAGCCGTTTCGTCGCCTACGAGCAGTACTTC.